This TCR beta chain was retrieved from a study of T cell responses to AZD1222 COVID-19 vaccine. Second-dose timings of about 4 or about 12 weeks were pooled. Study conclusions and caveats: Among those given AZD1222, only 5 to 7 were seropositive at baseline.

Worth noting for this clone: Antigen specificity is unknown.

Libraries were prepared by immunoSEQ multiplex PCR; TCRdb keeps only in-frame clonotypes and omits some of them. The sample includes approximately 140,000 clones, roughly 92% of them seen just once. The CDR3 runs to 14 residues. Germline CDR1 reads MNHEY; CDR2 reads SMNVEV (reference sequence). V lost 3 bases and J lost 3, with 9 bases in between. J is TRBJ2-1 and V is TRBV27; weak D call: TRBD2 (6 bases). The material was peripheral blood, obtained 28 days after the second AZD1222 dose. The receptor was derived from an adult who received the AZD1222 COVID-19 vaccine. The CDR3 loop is CASSFEGLYNEQFF. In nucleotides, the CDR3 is TGTGCCAGCAGTTTCGAGGGACTCTACAATGAGCAGTTCTTC.